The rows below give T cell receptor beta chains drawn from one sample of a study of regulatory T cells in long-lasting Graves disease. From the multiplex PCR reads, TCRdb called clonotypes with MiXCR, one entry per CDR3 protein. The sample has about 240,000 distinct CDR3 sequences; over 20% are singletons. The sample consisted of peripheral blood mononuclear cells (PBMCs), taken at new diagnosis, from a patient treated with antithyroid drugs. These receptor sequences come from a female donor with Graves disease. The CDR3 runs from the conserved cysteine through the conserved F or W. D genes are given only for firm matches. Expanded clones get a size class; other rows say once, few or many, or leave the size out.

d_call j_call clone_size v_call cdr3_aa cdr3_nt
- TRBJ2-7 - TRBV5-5 CASSLLLSGKYEQYF TGTGCCAGCAGCTTGCTGCTTAGCGGAAAATACGAGCAGTACTTC
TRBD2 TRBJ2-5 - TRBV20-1 CSASDEKRGGRETQYF TGCAGTGCTAGTGACGAAAAGCGGGGGGGCAGGGAGACCCAGTACTTC
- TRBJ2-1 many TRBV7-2 CASSLADGYNEQFF TGTGCCAGCAGCTTAGCGGACGGCTACAATGAGCAGTTCTTC
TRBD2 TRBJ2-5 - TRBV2 CASRSGTSKETQYF TGTGCCAGCAGGTCCGGGACTAGCAAAGAGACCCAGTACTTC
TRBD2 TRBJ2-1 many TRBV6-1 CASSPSTSGIYNEQFF TGTGCCAGCAGTCCGTCGACTAGCGGGATTTACAATGAGCAGTTCTTC
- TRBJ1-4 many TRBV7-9 CASSPGRGIGKLFF TGTGCCAGCAGCCCCGGTAGGGGAATTGGAAAACTGTTTTTT
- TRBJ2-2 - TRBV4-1 CASSPGTFNTGELFF TGCGCCAGCAGCCCAGGGACATTTAACACCGGGGAGCTGTTTTTT
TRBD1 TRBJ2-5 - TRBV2 CASSDTGARVETQYF TGTGCCAGCAGTGACACAGGGGCGCGGGTGGAGACCCAGTACTTC
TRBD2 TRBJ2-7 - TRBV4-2 CASSQQLAASYEQYF TGTGCCAGCAGCCAACAACTAGCGGCCTCCTACGAGCAGTACTTC
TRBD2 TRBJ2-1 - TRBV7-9 CASSLGREGRFEQFF TGTGCCAGCAGCTTAGGGCGGGAGGGCCGCTTTGAGCAGTTCTTC
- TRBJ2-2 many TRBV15 CATSRYRDGANTGELFF TGTGCCACCAGCAGATACCGGGACGGCGCGAACACCGGGGAGCTGTTTTTT
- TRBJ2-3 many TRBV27 CASSWRLGTDTQYF TGTGCCAGCAGTTGGCGGTTAGGCACAGATACGCAGTATTTT
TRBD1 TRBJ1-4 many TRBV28 CASSTNRGVSEKLFF TGTGCCAGCAGTACAAACAGGGGTGTTAGTGAAAAACTGTTTTTT
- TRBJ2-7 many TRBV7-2 CASSFRGPTYEQYF TGTGCCAGCAGCTTTAGAGGTCCCACCTACGAGCAGTACTTC
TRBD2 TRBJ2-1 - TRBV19 CASSRVSGSRNEQFF TGTGCCAGTTCCCGTGTTAGCGGGAGTCGTAATGAGCAGTTCTTC
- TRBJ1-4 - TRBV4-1 CASSPSGNEKLFF TGCGCCAGCAGCCCGTCAGGGAATGAAAAACTGTTTTTT
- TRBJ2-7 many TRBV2 CASSVTGYEQYF TGTGCCAGCAGTGTTACGGGCTACGAGCAGTACTTC
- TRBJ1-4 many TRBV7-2 CASSFPAGEEKLFF TGTGCCAGCAGCTTCCCCGCCGGGGAAGAAAAACTGTTTTTT
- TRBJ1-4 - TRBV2 CASRTELEKLFF TGTGCCAGCAGGACCGAACTAGAAAAACTGTTTTTT
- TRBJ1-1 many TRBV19 CASRQAAVGNTEAFF TGTGCCAGTAGGCAGGCAGCCGTAGGGAACACTGAAGCTTTCTTT
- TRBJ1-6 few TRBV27 CASSFPMNNSPLHF TGTGCCAGCAGTTTCCCCATGAACAATTCACCCCTCCACTTT
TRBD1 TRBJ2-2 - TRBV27 CASSSRNRGRTGELFF TGTGCCAGCAGTTCCCGGAACAGGGGGCGCACCGGGGAGCTGTTTTTT
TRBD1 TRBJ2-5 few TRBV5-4 CASTPGQGVSETQYF TGTGCCAGCACCCCGGGACAGGGGGTTTCAGAGACCCAGTACTTC
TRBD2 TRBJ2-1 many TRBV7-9 CASSLVREGRFEQFF TGTGCCAGCAGCTTAGTCCGGGAGGGCCGCTTTGAGCAGTTCTTC
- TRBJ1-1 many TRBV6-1 CASSDRAGHTEAFF TGTGCCAGCAGTGACAGGGCCGGGCACACTGAAGCTTTCTTT
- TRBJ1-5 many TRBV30 CAWSAGNSLNQPQHF TGTGCCTGGAGTGCAGGGAACAGCCTGAATCAGCCCCAGCATTTT